These 14 T cell receptor beta chains came from one sample sequenced in a study of cytomegalovirus exposure and HLA in healthy donors. PCR primers comprised 60 Vbeta and 13 Jbeta primers. Using immunoSEQ multiplex PCR, the repertoire was profiled, and TCRdb retains in-frame clones only, with some absent. The table records some 170,000 clones, roughly 85% of them present only once. Source material: PBMCs. All receptors come from a woman aged 45 to 65 in good health and CMV-seronegative.

CDR3 coding DNA: TGCGCCAGCAGCCCGGACAGGGCGAACACCGGGGAGCTGTTTTTT. This gives the protein CASSPDRANTGELFF. The chain links TRBV5-1 to TRBJ2-2; 8 positions match TRBD1. This CDR3 comprises 15 residues. CDR1 SGHRS and CDR2 YFSETQ come from the germline V gene. The J segment lost 0 bases and the V segment lost 4 bases, leaving 2 bases of the junction unmatched.

V and J are TRBV2 and TRBJ2-1; 11 nucleotides match TRBD1. Germline V gene sequence: CDR1 SNHLY, CDR2 FYNNEI. After removal of 6 bases from V and 12 bases from J, the junction contained 13 bases not matched to a gene. The CDR3 loop spans 15 amino acids. The CDR3 is CASSVAGQGVLGQFF. The DNA for the CDR3 is TGTGCCAGCAGCGTAGCGGGACAGGGGGTTCTCGGGCAGTTCTTC.

The chain carries TRBV27 and TRBJ1-1; D not resolved. This CDR3 is built from 18 residues. V lost 3 bases, J lost 3 bases, and 23 bases lay in between. In germline, CDR1 is MNHEY, CDR2 SMNVEV (reference sequence). DNA of the CDR3: TGTGCCAGCAGTTTCCACCGCGGGTTGAGCAGGTGGGACACTGAAGCTTTCTTT. Translating it yields CASSFHRGLSRWDTEAFF.

The chain joins TRBV7-2 to TRBJ2-1, with 9 bases lining up with TRBD2. Germline values: CDR1 SGHTA, CDR2 FQGNSA. V trimming: 5 bases; J trimming: 8 bases; junction bases outside the gene matches: 10. The CDR3 sequence is 15 residues long. CDR3 sequence: CASSPGAGGPYEQFF. Written as DNA, the CDR3 is TGTGCCAGCAGCCCTGGGGCGGGGGGGCCGTATGAGCAGTTCTTC. Supplemented by reference TRBV7-2 and TRBJ2-1, the full variable domain reads GAGVSQSPSNKVTEKGKDVELRCDPISGHTALYWYRQSLGQGLEFLIYFQGNSAPDKSGLPSDRFSAERTGGSVSTLTIQRTQQEDSAVYLCASSPGAGGPYEQFFGPGTRLTVL.

This clone has only a few counts. The V call is TRBV11-2, the J call TRBJ2-7; TRBD2 agrees at 10 bases. The CDR3 is 17 residues long. Germline loops: CDR1 SGHAT, CDR2 FQNNGV. Unmatched junction bases numbered 12, after V lost 4 bases and J lost 3 bases. The CDR3 is CASSSVVGSGGFYEQYF. CDR3 DNA sequence: TGTGCCAGCAGCTCCGTAGTAGGTAGCGGGGGGTTCTACGAGCAGTACTTC.

The V gene is TRBV15, the J gene TRBJ2-1; 10 bases are shared with TRBD1. This CDR3 is built from 17 residues. The germline gives CDR1 LNHNV, CDR2 YYDKDF (reference sequence). V trimming: 1 base; J trimming: 9 bases; junction bases outside the gene matches: 12. As DNA, the CDR3 is TGTGCCACCAGCAGAGGGGGGACAGGGGTGATGGTGGGTGAGCAGTTCTTC. Translation: CATSRGGTGVMVGEQFF.

The genes are TRBV6-1 and TRBJ1-1; no firm D call. This CDR3 is 12 amino acids long. Per germline, CDR1 MNHNS and CDR2 SASEGT. V lost 6 bases and J lost 5, with 10 bases in between. CDR3: CASRGGWTEAFF. The CDR3 DNA is TGTGCCAGCAGGGGCGGGTGGACTGAAGCTTTCTTT.

This chain links TRBV29-1 with TRBJ1-2, with 8 bases identical to TRBD1. In germline, CDR1 is SQVTM, CDR2 ANQGSEA. This CDR3 region has 13 residues. V gave up 6 bases and J gave up 6 bases; unmatched junction bases: 9. Written as DNA, the CDR3 is TGCAGCGTCCAGGGGGCGGCTGGGAATGGCTACACCTTC. This codes for CSVQGAAGNGYTF.

The chain carries TRBV11-2 and TRBJ1-2, with 8 bases aligning to TRBD1. V dropped 1 base and J dropped 4; count of bases not matched to a gene: 5. The CDR3 is made up of 15 amino acids. Germline-derived CDR1 and CDR2 are SGHAT and FQNNGV. CDR3 sequence reads: CASSLVSDRAYGYTF. CDR3 DNA: TGTGCCAGCAGCTTAGTGTCGGACAGGGCCTATGGCTACACCTTC.

The chain has TRBV28 and TRBJ2-7; weak D call: TRBD2 (7 bases). Trimming left V 2 bases short and J 4 bases short, with 12 bases between. CDR1 is MDHEN, CDR2 SYDVKM, per germline. The CDR3 has 14 residues. For the CDR3, the DNA is TGTGCCAGCAGTTTAAAAGGGGGGGGATACGAGCAGTACTTC. Protein sequence: CASSLKGGGYEQYF.

J is TRBJ2-5 and V is TRBV1; the listed D gene, TRBD1, was not tested against the DNA. TRBV1 is a pseudogene segment. CDR3 length equals 14 residues. The CDR3 region is CTSSQDRGHETQYF. The CDR3 DNA is TGCACCAGCAGCCAAGACAGGGGTCACGAGACCCAGTACTTC.

This chain connects TRBV14 to TRBJ1-2, with a weak D call TRBD1 (5 bases). The germline V gene encodes CDR1 SGHDN and CDR2 FVKESK. The CDR3 is made up of 14 amino acids. V lost 0 bases and J lost 5, with 10 bases in between. In nucleotides, the CDR3 is TGTGCCAGCAGCCAAGATGCAGGGCCTTATGGCTACACCTTC. Amino acids: CASSQDAGPYGYTF.

This sequence joins TRBV12-5 and TRBJ1-1; 7 bases fit TRBD1. The CDR3 consists of 15 residues. CDR1 is LGHNT, CDR2 FRNRAP, per germline. V shed 9 bases and J 2 bases; nucleotides not matched to a gene: 12. CDR3 in amino acids: CASVPTTGVNTEAFF. The CDR3 nucleotides read TGTGCTAGCGTGCCGACTACAGGGGTAAACACTGAAGCTTTCTTT.

This chain uses TRBV4-3 with TRBJ2-2; TRBD2 matches at 11 bases. V lost 6 bases, J lost 3 bases, and 6 bases stayed unmatched. The CDR3 sequence is 16 residues long. CDR1 is LGHNA, CDR2 YSLEER, per germline. Written as DNA, the CDR3 is TGCGCCAGCAGTCCTACTAGCGGGAGCGACACCGGGGAGCTGTTTTTT. Translating gives CASSPTSGSDTGELFF.